The 14 T cell receptor beta chains given below trace back to one sample, sequenced in a study of T cell repertoires in ileal Crohn's disease. Noted time point: neoterminal ileum biopsy at postoperative endoscopy, about 6 months after surgery. Only in-frame clones appear in the TCRdb table, and some are missing; sequencing was by immunoSEQ multiplex PCR. The sample includes about 10,000 clones, more than 80% seen only once; the top ten take less than 15%. Sequenced input: ileal tissue. The origin of the receptors is an adult with Crohn's disease.

The chain employs TRBV6-5 and TRBJ1-2; TRBD1 matches at 7 bases. The junction had 5 bases not matched to a gene; V was cut back by 0 bases and J by 7 bases. Looked up from germline, CDR1 is MNHEY and CDR2 is SVGAGI. The CDR3 is 14 residues long. Written as DNA, the CDR3 is TGTGCCAGCAGTTACTCCGCAGGGGGTCTTGGCTACACCTTC. It translates to CASSYSAGGLGYTF.

V gene TRBV5-1 combines with J gene TRBJ2-1, with D perhaps matching TRBD1 (6 bases). The germline V gene has CDR1 SGHRS and CDR2 YFSETQ. Trimming stripped 5 bases from V and 0 bases from J, with 15 bases between. The CDR3 spans 16 residues. In nucleotides, the CDR3 is TGCGCCAGCAGTCTTTCCGGGACAAGCTCCTACAATGAGCAGTTCTTC. Its protein is CASSLSGTSSYNEQFF.

The rearrangement links TRBV4-2 to TRBJ1-2; D unresolved. This CDR3 comprises 16 residues. V lost 0 bases and J 9 bases, leaving 20 bases between the germline ends. Germline CDR1 LGHNA, CDR2 YNFKEQ. The CDR3 here is CASSQDTGGRFFRYTF. CDR3 sequence (DNA): TGTGCCAGCAGCCAAGACACGGGAGGTCGGTTTTTTCGCTACACCTTC.

The chain combines TRBV11-2 with TRBJ2-7; no definite D call. Germline V gene sequence: CDR1 SGHAT, CDR2 FQNNGV. The CDR3 is made up of 15 amino acids. V dropped 2 bases and J dropped 0 bases, with 11 bases sitting between them. CDR3 sequence: CASSLSDHSSYEQYF. CDR3 in DNA: TGTGCCAGCAGCTTATCCGATCACTCCTCCTACGAGCAGTACTTC.

This chain connects TRBV4-1 to TRBJ1-2, with 7 bases matching TRBD1. Trimming cost V 3 bases and J 3 bases; bases outside gene matches: 10. The CDR3 sequence is 16 residues long. Germline V gene data show CDR1 as MGHRA and CDR2 as YSYEKL. CDR3 nucleotides: TGCGCCAGCAGCCAGGCCCTCACAGGGGACCACTATGGCTACACCTTC. As protein: CASSQALTGDHYGYTF.

The chain is built from TRBV25-1 and TRBJ1-2; 10 nucleotides align to TRBD1. This CDR3 is built from 13 residues. The junction had 3 bases not matched to a gene; V was cut back by 4 bases and J by 7 bases. Per germline, CDR1 MGHDK and CDR2 SYGVNS. In DNA form, the CDR3 reads TGTGCCAGCAGTGTCGGGACAGGGGCTGGCTACACCTTC. It is translated as CASSVGTGAGYTF.

The J gene is TRBJ2-7, the V gene TRBV5-1; 9 nucleotides align to TRBD2. This CDR3 is 15 amino acids long. V was pared by 4 bases and J by 3 bases, with 8 bases of the junction left unmatched. The V gene's germline CDR1 is SGHRS and CDR2 YFSETQ. CDR3 sequence reads: CASSGSGTSLYEQYF. CDR3 DNA: TGCGCCAGCAGCGGCTCCGGGACTAGCCTCTACGAGCAGTACTTC. The full variable domain, with the rest looked up from reference TRBV5-1 and TRBJ2-7, is KAGVTQTPRYLIKTRGQQVTLSCSPISGHRSVSWYQQTPGQGLQFLFEYFSETQRNKGNFPGRFSGRQFSNSRSEMNVSTLELGDSALYLCASSGSGTSLYEQYFGPGTRLTVT.

The V call is TRBV28, the J call TRBJ1-2, with a possible D match to TRBD1 (6 bases). CDR3 length equals 12 residues. Germline values: CDR1 MDHEN, CDR2 SYDVKM. Deletions cut 5 bases from V and 4 bases from J, with 8 bases between. In DNA, the CDR3 is TGTGCCAGCAGTCCGACAGGCTATGGCTACACCTTC. This gives the protein CASSPTGYGYTF.

The gene calls are TRBV30 and TRBJ2-2, with a weak D call TRBD2 (6 bases). CDR3 length: 14 residues. Germline CDR1 GTSNPN, CDR2 SVGIG (reference sequence). V shed 2 bases and J shed 6 bases, with 13 bases lying between them. The DNA for the CDR3 is TGTGCCTGGAGTATTGGAACGGGGGCCGGGGAGCTGTTTTTT. Its translation: CAWSIGTGAGELFF.

This chain links TRBV7-9 with TRBJ1-1, with D perhaps TRBD1 (5 bases). With 3 bases removed from V and 2 bases from J, the gap between germline ends came to 10 bases. CDR1 and CDR2 (germline): SEHNR, FQNEAQ (reference sequence). The CDR3 spans 14 residues. The CDR3 coding sequence is TGTGCCAGCAGCTTTGACAGTAAAAACACTGAAGCTTTCTTT. Translation: CASSFDSKNTEAFF.

This clone was observed a few times. The chain joins TRBV10-3 to TRBJ2-5, with 12 bases aligning to TRBD2. The tail of the sequence fits TRBJ2-7 better, so the J call may be wrong. CDR1 is ENHRY, CDR2 SYGVKD, per germline. The CDR3 spans 14 residues. The CDR3 is CAISVLAGGFEQYF. The CDR3 DNA reads TGTGCCATCAGCGTACTAGCGGGAGGTTTCGAGCAGTACTTC.

The chain couples TRBV19 to TRBJ2-7, with D possibly TRBD2 on 5 matching bases. The V end was cut by 6 bases, the J end by 1 base, with 16 bases between. This CDR3 spans 15 amino acids. CDR1 and CDR2 (germline): LNHDA, SQIVND (reference sequence). The DNA of the CDR3 is TGTGCCAGTAGCCTTTATGGCGGGTCATCCTACGAGCAGTACTTC. Protein: CASSLYGGSSYEQYF.

This rearrangement joins TRBV7-3 to TRBJ2-5; 7 bases line up with TRBD2. After removal of 1 base from V and 5 bases from J, the junction contained 7 bases not matched to a gene. CDR3 length equals 15 residues. Germline V CDR1 and CDR2: SGHTA, FQGTGA. DNA for the CDR3: TGTGCCAGCAGCTTAATTAGGGCGGGGGAGGAGACCCAGTACTTC. Translation: CASSLIRAGEETQYF.

This chain links TRBV5-5 with TRBJ2-3; 12 nucleotides align to TRBD2. Germline V lookup: CDR1 SGHKS, CDR2 YYEKEE (reference sequence). The CDR3 spans 16 residues. Losses at the gene ends were 2 bases for V and 0 bases for J; bases not matched to a gene: 1. The DNA of the CDR3 is TGTGCCAGCAGCTTCCTAGCGGGAGGGAGCACAGATACGCAGTATTTT. It encodes CASSFLAGGSTDTQYF.